This TCR beta chain was retrieved from a study of blood T cell repertoires in COVID-19. The overall study: Italy, Spain and the United States were the sources of the convalescent and acute COVID-19 samples.

In germline, CDR1 is MGHRA, CDR2 YSYEKL. Trimming pared 6 bases from V and 1 base from J, leaving 17 bases between. This CDR3 comprises 16 residues. Method: immunoSEQ multiplex PCR; TCRdb's copy keeps in-frame clones and lacks some. The sample includes hundreds of thousands of clones, around nine tenths of them seen just once. The chain combines TRBV4-1 with TRBJ2-3; D perhaps matches TRBD2 (5 bases). This receptor was identified in a man between 60 and 70 years old with COVID-19, enrolled during active disease. Sequencing was performed on peripheral blood. The CDR3 nucleotides are TGCGCCAGCAGTCGCCCCGGGTCCGGGGGCACAGATACGCAGTATTTT. It translates to CASSRPGSGGTDTQYF.